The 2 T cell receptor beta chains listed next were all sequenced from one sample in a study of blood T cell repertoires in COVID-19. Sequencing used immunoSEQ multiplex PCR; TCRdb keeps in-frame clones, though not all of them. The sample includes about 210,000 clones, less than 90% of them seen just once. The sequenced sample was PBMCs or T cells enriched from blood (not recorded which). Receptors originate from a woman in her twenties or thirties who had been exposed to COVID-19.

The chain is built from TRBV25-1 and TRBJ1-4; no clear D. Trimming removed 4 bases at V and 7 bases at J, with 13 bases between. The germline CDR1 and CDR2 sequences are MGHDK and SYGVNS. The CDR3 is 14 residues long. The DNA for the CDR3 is TGTGCCAGCAGTGCCGGGAGATTCGGTGAAAAACTGTTTTTT. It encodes CASSAGRFGEKLFF.

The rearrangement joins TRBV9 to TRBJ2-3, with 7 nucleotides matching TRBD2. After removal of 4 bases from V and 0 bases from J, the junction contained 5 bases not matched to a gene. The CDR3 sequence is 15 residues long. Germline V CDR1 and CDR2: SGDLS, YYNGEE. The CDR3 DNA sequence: TGTGCCAGCAGCCCCGTAGCGGGTAGCACAGATACGCAGTATTTT. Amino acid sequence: CASSPVAGSTDTQYF.